In its sample, the clone carrying this T cell receptor (beta chain) was seen a few times. The antigen is undetermined. cDNA libraries of TCR beta carried unique molecular identifiers. Once about 0.95 to 10 million T cells were used, about half a million cDNA molecules resulted. TCRdb reanalysed the PCR reads using MiXCR and keeps one entry per CDR3 protein. The sample contains roughly 730,000 distinct CDR3 sequences, about 32% of which appear only once. The source of the sample is a study of post-analysis software for immune sequencing data. The CDR3 covers 13 residues. Trimming removed 3 bases from V and 5 bases from J, with 10 bases in between. Germline V gene sequence: CDR1 SGHDN, CDR2 FVKESK. Findings and caveats of the study: Controls showed significantly higher normalized Chao1 diversity than did multiple sclerosis patients. TRBV5-6, TRBV5-1 and TRBV20-1 belonged to a set of roughly five TRBV segments that were more frequent in patients than controls.

Sequencing used blood. This clonotype originated in a girl aged 5-17 years with multiple sclerosis. This chain connects TRBV14 to TRBJ2-5; D possibly corresponds to TRBD2 (5 bases). The DNA of the CDR3 is TGTGCCAGCAGCCATCGACCGGGGGAGACCCAGTACTTC. Translation gives CASSHRPGETQYF. The full variable domain, its missing parts supplied by reference TRBV14 and TRBJ2-5, is EAGVTQFPSHSVIEKGQTVTLRCDPISGHDNLYWYRRVMGKEIKFLLHFVKESKQDESGMPNNRFLAERTGGTYSTLKVQPAELEDSGVYFCASSHRPGETQYFGPGTRLLVL.